This entry describes one T cell receptor beta chain. The data were obtained in a study of OX40 agonist ivuxolimab in advanced cancers. Overall study context: A diagnosis of hepatocellular carcinoma, melanoma, renal cell or head and neck cancer was present in dose-escalation patients.

Produced via immunoSEQ multiplex PCR; TCRdb's table is partial and in-frame only. The sample holds around 66,000 clones, 80% to 85% seen once. The material was CD4+ or CD8+ T cells sorted from blood, obtained in a trial of the OX40 agonist ivuxolimab. The sequence came from an adult with an advanced solid tumor such as melanoma, head and neck, liver or kidney cancer.

CDR3 coding DNA: TGTGCCAGTAGGATACTGACAGGGGGAACCCTTAATTCACCCCTCCACTTT. Translating it yields CASRILTGGTLNSPLHF. This sequence joins TRBV19 and TRBJ1-6; 9 nucleotides agree with TRBD1. The germline CDR1 and CDR2 sequences are LNHDA and SQIVND (reference sequence). The CDR3 contains 17 residues. V shed 6 bases and J 6 bases; nucleotides not matched to a gene: 12. The full variable domain, rest sourced from reference TRBV19 and TRBJ1-6, is DGGITQSPKYLFRKEGQNVTLSCEQNLNHDAMYWYRQDPGQGLRLIYYSQIVNDFQKGDIAEGYSVSREKKESFPLTVTSAQKNPTAFYLCASRILTGGTLNSPLHFGNGTRLTVT.